This T cell receptor (beta chain) was sequenced during a study of OX40 agonist ivuxolimab in advanced cancers. Study conclusions and caveats: Part of the nonresponder group also had normalized T-cell clonal expansion that was low.

The data were produced by immunoSEQ multiplex PCR, yet TCRdb's version contains in-frame clones alone and is incomplete. The top ten clones hold under 2.5% of a sample with around 65,000 clones, over 60% of them seen once. In the case of this clone: Its cognate antigen is unknown.

The origin of this receptor is an adult with an advanced solid tumor such as melanoma, head and neck, liver or kidney cancer. The material was CD4+ or CD8+ T cells sorted from blood, obtained in a trial of the OX40 agonist ivuxolimab.

In nucleotides, the CDR3 is TGTGCCAGCAGCCTCCAGGGACAGGGGAATGAAAAACTGTTTTTT. Translation gives CASSLQGQGNEKLFF. The chain employs TRBV5-6 and TRBJ1-4; 10 bases line up with TRBD1. V was pared by 4 bases and J by 5 bases, with 5 bases of the junction left unmatched. The CDR3 contains 15 residues. Germline V gives CDR1 SGHDT, CDR2 YYEEEE. Looking up the rest from reference TRBV5-6 and TRBJ1-4 gives the full variable domain: DAGVTQSPTHLIKTRGQQVTLRCSPKSGHDTVSWYQQALGQGPQFIFQYYEEEERQRGNFPDRFSGHQFPNYSSELNVNALLLGDSALYLCASSLQGQGNEKLFFGSGTQLSVL.